These 18 T cell receptor beta chains were sequenced from one sample in a study of cytomegalovirus exposure and HLA in healthy donors. PCR primers comprised 60 Vbeta and 13 Jbeta primers. TCRdb keeps only in-frame clones here, not all; method: immunoSEQ multiplex PCR. The sample lists about 87,000 clones; roughly 72% were seen once. The specimen was PBMCs. The receptor set was obtained from a man in his thirties or forties in good health and CMV-seropositive.

For this clone: Relative to the germline gene, one junction end is altered; a read error may explain this. The chain employs TRBV4-2 and TRBJ1-6; D is unclear. The CDR3 runs 13 residues. Germline CDR1 is LGHNA and CDR2 is YNFKEQ. Here the CDR3 reads CAGSQEAGSPLHF. The CDR3 nucleotides are TGTGCCGGCAGCCAAGAAGCAGGTTCACCCCTCCACTTT.

V is TRBV4-1 and J is TRBJ2-2; tentatively, D is TRBD1 (5 bases). The CDR3 is 14 residues long. The V end was cut by 5 bases, the J end by 1 base, with 8 bases between. Germline V CDR1 and CDR2: MGHRA, YSYEKL. The CDR3 DNA is TGCGCCAGCAGCTACCAGGGGAACACCGGGGAGCTGTTTTTT. This sequence encodes CASSYQGNTGELFF.

This chain connects TRBV29-1 to TRBJ2-5; 8 bases match TRBD2. Per germline, CDR1 SQVTM and CDR2 ANQGSEA. J was trimmed by 5 bases and V by 0 bases; bases with no gene match: 11. This CDR3 contains 16 residues. CDR3 in amino acids: CSVEDPSGRGGETQYF. In DNA, the CDR3 is TGCAGCGTTGAAGATCCAAGCGGGAGAGGGGGGGAGACCCAGTACTTC.

The V gene is TRBV27, the J gene TRBJ2-5; the D is unclear. V lost 2 bases, J lost 5 bases, and 12 bases lay in between. Germline V CDR1 and CDR2: MNHEY, SMNVEV (reference sequence). The CDR3 runs to 14 residues. The CDR3 loop reads CASSLAPIRETQYF. The CDR3 bases are TGTGCCAGCAGTTTAGCCCCAATCCGGGAGACCCAGTACTTC.

The DNA of the CDR3 is TGTGCCTGGACGTGGGGAGACACCGGGGAGCTGTTTTTT. Its protein is CAWTWGDTGELFF. J is TRBJ2-2 and V is TRBV30; a possible D gene is TRBD2 (5 bases). V lost 4 bases and J lost 3, with 9 bases in between. CDR1 GTSNPN and CDR2 SVGIG come from the germline V gene (reference sequence). This CDR3 comprises 13 residues. Combining the CDR3 with reference TRBV30 and TRBJ2-2 gives the whole variable domain SQTIHQWPATLVQPVGSPLSLECTVEGTSNPNLYWYRQAAGRGLQLLFYSVGIGQISSEVPQNLSASRPQDRQFILSSKKLLLSDSGFYLCAWTWGDTGELFFGEGSRLTVL.

The chain combines TRBV6-1 with TRBJ1-2, with D unclear. The CDR3 runs 13 residues. The V gene lost 5 bases and the J gene lost 1 base, with 8 bases spanning the gap. Germline assignment: CDR1 MNHNS and CDR2 SASEGT. CDR3 coding DNA: TGTGCCAGCAGTAAGACATTTAACTATGGCTACACCTTC. Its protein product is CASSKTFNYGYTF.

The V gene is TRBV2, the J gene TRBJ2-1, with D perhaps matching TRBD1 (5 bases). This CDR3 contains 14 residues. Germline-derived CDR1 and CDR2 are SNHLY and FYNNEI. V lost 3 bases and J lost 4, with 10 bases in between. The CDR3 loop is CASSDQDKYNEQFF. The CDR3 coding sequence is TGTGCCAGCAGTGACCAGGACAAATACAATGAGCAGTTCTTC.

A word on this clone: Other DNA sequences within the sample encode an identical CDR3. The rearrangement uses TRBV7-9 and TRBJ1-1; the D gene is possibly TRBD1 (5 bases). This CDR3 comprises 13 residues. The V and J ends lost 5 bases and 4 bases respectively, with 11 bases between them. The germline V gene has CDR1 SEHNR and CDR2 FQNEAQ (reference sequence). CDR3: CASSPGGGTEAFF. The CDR3 region has the DNA TGTGCCAGCAGCCCGGGGGGGGGCACTGAAGCTTTCTTT. Filled out from reference TRBV7-9 and TRBJ1-1, the complete variable domain reads DTGVSQNPRHKITKRGQNVTFRCDPISEHNRLYWYRQTLGQGPEFLTYFQNEAQLEKSRLLSDRFSAERPKGSFSTLEIQRTEQGDSAMYLCASSPGGGTEAFFGQGTRLTVV.

V usage is TRBV30 and J usage is TRBJ2-5; D unresolved. With the DNA end fitting TRBJ2-7 better, the J assignment may be wrong. CDR1 GTSNPN and CDR2 SVGIG come from the germline V gene (reference sequence). CDR3 length: 11 amino acids. Here the CDR3 DNA reads TGTGCCTGTTCGAGGTCCTACGAGCAGTACTTC. This gives the protein CACSRSYEQYF.

The rearrangement uses TRBV7-9 and TRBJ1-1; D unresolved. The CDR3 totals 15 residues. Trimming cost V 1 base and J 1 base, with 10 bases left between them. Germline V gives CDR1 SEHNR, CDR2 FQNEAQ (reference sequence). CDR3 protein: CASSLGASTNTEAFF. In DNA, the CDR3 is TGTGCCAGCAGCTTAGGGGCCTCTACGAACACTGAAGCTTTCTTT.

The chain uses TRBV6-1 and TRBJ1-2, with unresolved D. This CDR3 region has 12 residues. CDR1 and CDR2 (germline): MNHNS, SASEGT. Trimming removed 0 bases from V and 4 bases from J, with 3 bases in between. CDR3 sequence (DNA): TGTGCCAGCAGTGAAGCCGGCTATGGCTACACCTTC. As protein: CASSEAGYGYTF.

The J gene is TRBJ2-3, the V gene TRBV4-1; TRBD2 is a possible D gene (5 bases). V lost 0 bases and J 2 bases, leaving 12 bases between the germline ends. The CDR3 has 16 amino acids. Germline V gives CDR1 MGHRA, CDR2 YSYEKL. In nucleotides, the CDR3 is TGCGCCAGCAGCCAAGAACTCGCGGGTACCACAGATACGCAGTATTTT. Its translation is CASSQELAGTTDTQYF.

This clone occurred once. J is TRBJ2-7 and V is TRBV4-3; tentative D call: TRBD2 (6 bases). Trimming removed 4 bases at V and 2 bases at J, with 12 bases between. Germline V gives CDR1 LGHNA, CDR2 YSLEER. CDR3 size: 14 residues. CDR3 sequence (DNA): TGCGCCAGCAGCCCGCGGGACTCCACCTACGAGCAGTACTTC. Translation: CASSPRDSTYEQYF.

The V call is TRBV11-2, the J call TRBJ2-7, with 7 positions matching TRBD2. The V segment lost 3 bases and the J segment 2 bases; nucleotides outside the gene matches: 7. CDR1 SGHAT and CDR2 FQNNGV come from the germline V gene. The CDR3 length is 15 residues. The CDR3 bases are TGTGCCAGCAGCTTCGGCGGGAGAGGTACCTACGAGCAGTACTTC. Translation: CASSFGGRGTYEQYF.

The chain carries TRBV6-6 and TRBJ1-2; a weak D match, TRBD1 (5 bases). The V gene lost 6 bases and the J gene lost 4 bases, with 15 bases spanning the gap. The CDR3 extends over 14 amino acids. The germline V gene encodes CDR1 MNHNY and CDR2 SVGAGI (reference sequence). CDR3 region: CASSHGGLGYGYTF. DNA of the CDR3: TGTGCCAGCAGCCACGGGGGTCTTGGCTATGGCTACACCTTC.

V and J are TRBV15 and TRBJ2-3; 9 positions agree with TRBD1. The CDR3 is made up of 16 amino acids. The germline CDR1 and CDR2 sequences are LNHNV and YYDKDF (reference sequence). The ends lost 0 bases at V and 2 bases at J; junction bases unmatched: 3. The CDR3 DNA reads as TGTGCCACCAGCAGAGAAGGGACAGGGAACACAGATACGCAGTATTTT. The encoded protein is CATSREGTGNTDTQYF.

This chain joins TRBV7-9 and TRBJ1-2, with a possible D match to TRBD1 (5 bases). The V end was cut by 5 bases, the J end by 7 bases, with 17 bases between. The CDR3 length is 14 residues. Germline lookup yields CDR1 SEHNR and CDR2 FQNEAQ (reference sequence). CDR3 nucleotide sequence: TGTGCCAGCAGCGAGACCTCAGGGTTACGTGGCTACACCTTC. Translated, it gives CASSETSGLRGYTF. Looking up the rest from reference TRBV7-9 and TRBJ1-2 gives the full variable domain: DTGVSQNPRHKITKRGQNVTFRCDPISEHNRLYWYRQTLGQGPEFLTYFQNEAQLEKSRLLSDRFSAERPKGSFSTLEIQRTEQGDSAMYLCASSETSGLRGYTFGSGTRLTVV.

This sequence joins TRBV4-1 and TRBJ2-2; weak D call: TRBD2 (5 bases). Per germline, CDR1 MGHRA and CDR2 YSYEKL. With 4 bases removed from V and 1 base from J, the gap between germline ends came to 10 bases. The CDR3 extends over 15 amino acids. The CDR3 sequence: CASSPGLMNTGELFF. The CDR3 region has the DNA TGCGCCAGCAGCCCCGGACTTATGAACACCGGGGAGCTGTTTTTT.